The source of this TCR beta chain is a study of cytomegalovirus exposure and HLA in healthy donors. Study summary: The Caucasian-associated ancestry cluster held around four fifths of 398 genotyped donors. Whole-study findings and limits: Later findings reportedly placed an Asian-associated ancestry cluster below the approximately 630-donor mean for N-insertions. As a later analysis revealed, the rate of TCR association differed by HLA locus, with DRB1 most and HLA-C fewest.

Primers included in the PCR were 60 Vbeta and 13 Jbeta primers. Assay used: immunoSEQ multiplex PCR; TCRdb lists only in-frame clones, some missing. Among 150,000 to 200,000 clones, approximately 88% were seen once, and the ten largest hold about 2.4%. Germline V CDR1 and CDR2: MDHEN, SYDVKM. The CDR3 loop spans 15 amino acids. Trimming removed 3 bases at V and 4 bases at J, with 12 bases between. Details on this clone: The antigen is undetermined.

Sequencing input: PBMCs. The chain combines TRBV28 with TRBJ2-2; maybe TRBD1 (6 bases). The TCR originated in a woman in her forties or fifties in good health and CMV-seropositive. CDR3 protein: CASSFTTGSTGELFF. CDR3 nucleotide sequence: TGTGCCAGCAGTTTCACGACAGGATCCACCGGGGAGCTGTTTTTT.